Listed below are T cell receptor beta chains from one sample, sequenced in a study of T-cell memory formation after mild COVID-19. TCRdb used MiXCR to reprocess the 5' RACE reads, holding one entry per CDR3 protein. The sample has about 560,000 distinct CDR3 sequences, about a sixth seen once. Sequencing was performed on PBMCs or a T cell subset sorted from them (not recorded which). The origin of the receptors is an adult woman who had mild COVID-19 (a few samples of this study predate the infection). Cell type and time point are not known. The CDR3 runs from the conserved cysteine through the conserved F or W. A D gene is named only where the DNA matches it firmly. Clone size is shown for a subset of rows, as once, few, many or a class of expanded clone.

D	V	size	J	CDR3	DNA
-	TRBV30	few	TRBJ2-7	CAWSPRGSYEQYF	TGTGCCTGGAGTCCAAGAGGGTCCTACGAGCAGTACTTC
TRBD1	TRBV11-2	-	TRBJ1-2	CASSVTGGAYGYTF	TGTGCCAGCAGCGTGACAGGGGGGGCCTATGGCTACACCTTC
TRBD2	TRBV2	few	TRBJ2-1	CASSRGTKQFF	TGTGCCAGCAGCCGGGGGACTAAGCAGTTCTTC
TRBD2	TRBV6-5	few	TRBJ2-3	CASSYDGLAGDTQYF	TGTGCCAGCAGTTACGACGGACTAGCGGGGGATACGCAGTATTTT
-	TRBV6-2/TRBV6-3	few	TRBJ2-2	CASQGTTNTGELFF	TGTGCCAGCCAAGGGACCACGAACACCGGGGAGCTGTTTTTT
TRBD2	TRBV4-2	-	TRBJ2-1	CASSQDPGLAGKGSGGEQFF	TGTGCCAGCAGCCAAGATCCGGGACTAGCGGGGAAGGGGAGCGGGGGTGAGCAGTTCTTC
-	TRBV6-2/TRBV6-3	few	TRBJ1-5	CASLMQQDQPQHF	TGTGCCAGCTTGATGCAACAGGATCAGCCCCAGCATTTT
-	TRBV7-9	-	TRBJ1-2	CASSLDEREGYGYTF	TGTGCCAGCAGCTTAGATGAAAGAGAAGGCTATGGCTACACCTTC
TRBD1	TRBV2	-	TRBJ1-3	CASRTDRGGNTIYF	TGTGCCAGCAGGACGGACAGGGGAGGAAACACCATATATTTT
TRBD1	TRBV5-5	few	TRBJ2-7	CASSSNRDRSYEQYF	TGTGCCAGCAGCTCGAACCGGGACAGATCCTACGAGCAGTACTTC
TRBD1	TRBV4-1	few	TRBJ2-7	CASSQRFAGDRPYEQYF	TGCGCCAGCAGCCAACGGTTCGCCGGGGACAGACCCTACGAGCAGTACTTC
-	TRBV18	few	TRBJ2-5	CASSRAEETQYF	TGTGCCAGCTCACGGGCAGAAGAGACCCAGTACTTC
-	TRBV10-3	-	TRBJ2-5	CAISEAGQIQETQYF	TGTGCCATCAGTGAGGCGGGACAGATTCAAGAGACCCAGTACTTC
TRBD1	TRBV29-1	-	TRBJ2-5	CSVGTGTYQETQYF	TGCAGCGTGGGGACAGGGACATACCAAGAGACCCAGTACTTC
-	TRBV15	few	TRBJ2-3	CATSRDLQEATQYF	TGTGCCACCAGCAGAGATCTCCAGGAGGCTACGCAGTATTTT
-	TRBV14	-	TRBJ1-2	CASSRLQDSLFFNYGYTF	TGTGCCAGCAGCCGTTTGCAGGACAGCCTTTTTTTTAACTATGGCTACACCTTC
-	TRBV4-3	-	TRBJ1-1	CASSHGDSTEAFF	TGCGCCAGCAGCCATGGGGATTCCACTGAAGCTTTCTTT
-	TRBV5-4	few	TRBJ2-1	CASSRKQVLQYNEQFF	TGTGCCAGCAGCCGCAAACAGGTCCTCCAATACAATGAGCAGTTCTTC
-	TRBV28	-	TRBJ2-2	CASTRGNTGELFF	TGTGCCAGCACCCGGGGGAACACCGGGGAGCTGTTTTTT
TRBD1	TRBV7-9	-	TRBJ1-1	CASSLMGQGRPEAFF	TGTGCCAGCAGCTTAATGGGACAGGGGAGGCCTGAAGCTTTCTTT
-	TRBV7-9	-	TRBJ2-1	CASSSRLDEQFF	TGTGCCAGCAGCTCCCGGTTGGATGAGCAGTTCTTC
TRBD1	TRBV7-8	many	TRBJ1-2	CASSLESSLTGLNYGYTF	TGTGCCAGCAGCTTAGAGTCCTCCTTGACAGGGCTAAACTATGGCTACACCTTC
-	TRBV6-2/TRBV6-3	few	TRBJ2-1	CASSSYGASKDNEQFF	TGTGCCAGCAGTTCATATGGGGCGAGTAAGGACAATGAGCAGTTCTTC
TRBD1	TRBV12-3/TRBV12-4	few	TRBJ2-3	CASSRHPGGPSYGTQYF	TGTGCCAGCAGTCGACACCCAGGGGGCCCGAGTTATGGTACGCAGTATTTT
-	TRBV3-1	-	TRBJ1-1	CASSPGPSSEAFF	TGTGCCAGCAGCCCCGGGCCCAGCAGTGAAGCTTTCTTT
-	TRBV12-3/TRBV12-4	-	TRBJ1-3	CASRPTGSAGNTIYF	TGTGCCAGCAGGCCTACAGGGTCTGCCGGAAACACCATATATTTT
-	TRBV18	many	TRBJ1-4	CASSPQFTGLAPATNEKLFF	TGTGCCAGCTCACCTCAGTTTACGGGCCTCGCCCCTGCAACTAATGAAAAACTGTTTTTT
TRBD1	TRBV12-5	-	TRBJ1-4	CASGLGDRGWYEKLFF	TGTGCTAGTGGTTTGGGCGACAGGGGTTGGTATGAAAAACTGTTTTTT
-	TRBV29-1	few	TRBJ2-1	CSVEVLEGVYEQFF	TGCAGCGTTGAAGTACTAGAGGGAGTGTATGAGCAGTTCTTC
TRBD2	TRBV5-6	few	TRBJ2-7	CASSPAAGVSYEQYF	TGTGCCAGCAGCCCAGCAGCGGGAGTCTCCTACGAGCAGTACTTC
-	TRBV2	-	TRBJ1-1	CASSEDRTEAFF	TGTGCCAGCAGTGAGGACAGAACTGAAGCTTTCTTT
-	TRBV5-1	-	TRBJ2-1	CASEEGTYNEQFF	TGCGCCAGCGAAGAGGGAACCTACAATGAGCAGTTCTTC
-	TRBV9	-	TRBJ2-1	CASSFLIDGSDEQFF	TGTGCCAGCAGCTTTCTGATAGATGGCAGCGATGAGCAGTTCTTC
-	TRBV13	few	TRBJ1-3	CASSSTDTGNTIYF	TGTGCCAGCAGCTCGACAGATACAGGAAACACCATATATTTT
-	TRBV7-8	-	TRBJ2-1	CASSWPIKRVGNEQFF	TGTGCCAGCAGCTGGCCTATTAAACGAGTAGGCAATGAGCAGTTCTTC
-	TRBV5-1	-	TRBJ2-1	CASRVQGNEQFF	TGCGCCAGCAGGGTACAGGGAAATGAGCAGTTCTTC
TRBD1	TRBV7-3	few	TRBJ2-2	CASSVTPGQGATGELFF	TGTGCCAGCAGCGTTACGCCGGGACAGGGCGCCACCGGGGAGCTGTTTTTT
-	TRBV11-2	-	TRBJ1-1	CASSSFAGWDTEAFF	TGTGCCAGCAGCTCCTTCGCGGGGTGGGACACTGAAGCTTTCTTT
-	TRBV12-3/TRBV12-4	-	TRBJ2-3	CASSSQLGVDTQYF	TGTGCCAGCAGTTCGCAGCTAGGAGTAGATACGCAGTATTTT
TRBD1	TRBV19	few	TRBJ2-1	CASTVTGGRNEQFF	TGTGCCAGTACCGTGACAGGGGGCCGTAATGAGCAGTTCTTC
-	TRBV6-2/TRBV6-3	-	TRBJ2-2	CASSYSLPNTGELFF	TGTGCCAGCAGTTACTCGCTTCCAAACACCGGGGAGCTGTTTTTT
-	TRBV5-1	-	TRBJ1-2	CASSLGIRTSINYGYTF	TGCGCCAGCAGCTTGGGGATACGGACATCCATTAACTATGGCTACACCTTC
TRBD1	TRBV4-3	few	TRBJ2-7	CASSRKYVSEGANEQYF	TGCGCCAGCAGCCGAAAGTACGTTTCCGAGGGGGCCAACGAGCAGTACTTC
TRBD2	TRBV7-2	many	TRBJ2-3	CASSPGLAGVDTQYF	TGTGCCAGCAGCCCGGGACTAGCGGGAGTGGATACGCAGTATTTT
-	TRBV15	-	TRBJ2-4	CATSKSRFGGNIQYF	TGTGCCACCAGCAAATCCAGGTTCGGGGGAAACATTCAGTACTTC
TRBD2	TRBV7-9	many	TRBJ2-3	CASSPSRVGLAVDTQYF	TGTGCCAGCAGCCCGAGTCGTGTGGGACTAGCCGTTGATACGCAGTATTTT
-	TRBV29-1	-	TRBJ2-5	CSVEGQDGETQYF	TGCAGCGTTGAAGGGCAGGATGGGGAGACCCAGTACTTC
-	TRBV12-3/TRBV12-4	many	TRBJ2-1	CASSLSYSYNEQFF	TGTGCCAGCAGTTTGAGCTACTCCTACAATGAGCAGTTCTTC
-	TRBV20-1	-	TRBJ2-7	CSASLGYEQYF	TGCAGTGCTAGTCTAGGCTACGAGCAGTACTTC
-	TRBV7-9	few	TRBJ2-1	CASSALQGSDYNEQFF	TGTGCCAGCAGCGCATTACAGGGTAGCGACTACAATGAGCAGTTCTTC
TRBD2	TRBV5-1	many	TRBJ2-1	CASSAAGGQYNEQFF	TGCGCCAGCAGCGCGGCGGGGGGGCAGTACAATGAGCAGTTCTTC
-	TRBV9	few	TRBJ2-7	CASSSENSYEQYF	TGTGCCAGCAGCTCAGAAAACTCCTACGAGCAGTACTTC
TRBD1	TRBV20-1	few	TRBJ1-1	CSGLGTAEAFF	TGCAGTGGACTGGGGACAGCTGAAGCTTTCTTT
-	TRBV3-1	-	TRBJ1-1	CASSHTFGSSGNTEAFF	TGTGCCAGCAGCCATACCTTCGGGAGTTCGGGGAACACTGAAGCTTTCTTT
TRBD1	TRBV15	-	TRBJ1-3	CATGTAQPIGNTIYF	TGTGCCACGGGGACAGCCCAACCAATCGGAAACACCATATATTTT
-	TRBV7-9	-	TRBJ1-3	CASSLAGVAGNTIYF	TGTGCCAGCAGCTTAGCAGGGGTAGCTGGAAACACCATATATTTT
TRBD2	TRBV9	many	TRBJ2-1	CASSVGLADYNEQFF	TGTGCCAGCAGCGTTGGACTAGCGGACTACAATGAGCAGTTCTTC
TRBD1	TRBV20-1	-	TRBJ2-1	CSASDRGLANEQFF	TGCAGTGCTAGTGACAGGGGGCTCGCCAATGAGCAGTTCTTC
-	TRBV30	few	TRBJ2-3	CAWSAVDRTDTQYF	TGTGCCTGGAGTGCGGTGGATCGCACAGATACGCAGTATTTT